A selection of T cell receptor beta chains follows, all from one sample in a study of T cell responses to AZD1222 COVID-19 vaccine. Data came from immunoSEQ multiplex PCR; TCRdb stores just in-frame clones and leaves some out. The sample holds some 74,000 clones, 75% to 90% seen once. Here the sequenced sample was peripheral blood, taken 28 days after the second AZD1222 dose. Receptors originate from an adult who received the AZD1222 COVID-19 vaccine. Each CDR3 is given with its conserved first and last residue. The D gene is left open where the match is weak. Clone sizes are given selectively: once, few, many, or a class where the clone is expanded.

J gene,clone size,V gene,D gene,CDR3 protein,CDR3 DNA
TRBJ1-4,.,TRBV6-5,TRBD1,CASSPGTGRKLFF,TGTGCCAGCAGTCCAGGGACAGGGAGAAAACTGTTTTTT
TRBJ1-6,.,TRBV7-2,TRBD1,CASSGQVFRNSPLHF,TGTGCCAGCAGCGGACAGGTTTTCAGGAATTCACCCCTCCACTTT
TRBJ1-2,.,TRBV19,.,CASSIQGNYGYTF,TGTGCCAGTAGTATTCAGGGGAACTATGGCTACACCTTC
TRBJ2-1,once,TRBV3-1/TRBV3-2,TRBD2,CASSQVPGLAGGRAEQFF,TGTGCCAGCAGCCAAGTTCCGGGACTAGCGGGGGGAAGGGCTGAGCAGTTCTTC
TRBJ2-7,.,TRBV6-2/TRBV6-3,.,CASSYTLSEQYF,TGTGCCAGCAGTTACACCTTGAGCGAGCAGTACTTC
TRBJ2-3,.,TRBV27,TRBD2,CASSFSGGADTQYF,TGTGCCAGCAGTTTTAGCGGGGGGGCGGATACGCAGTATTTT
TRBJ1-1,.,TRBV6-5,.,CASSLGHYTEAFF,TGTGCCAGCAGTTTGGGACACTACACTGAAGCTTTCTTT
TRBJ2-3,.,TRBV4-2,TRBD2,CASSQDGLAGGPRADTQYF,TGTGCCAGCAGCCAAGATGGACTAGCGGGGGGGCCGAGAGCAGATACGCAGTATTTT
TRBJ2-7,.,TRBV7-2,.,CASSLRGADSEQYF,TGTGCCAGCAGCCTAAGGGGGGCCGATTCCGAGCAGTACTTC
TRBJ1-2,.,TRBV28,.,CASSLGQANYGYTF,TGTGCCAGCAGTTTGGGCCAGGCTAACTATGGCTACACCTTC
TRBJ2-1,.,TRBV19,TRBD1,CASRTGGGYNEQFF,TGTGCCAGCCGGACAGGAGGTGGGTACAATGAGCAGTTCTTC
TRBJ1-5,once,TRBV19,TRBD1,CASSIRTGNQPQHF,TGTGCCAGTAGTATCAGGACAGGGAATCAGCCCCAGCATTTT
TRBJ1-5,.,TRBV10-2,.,CAGTRGGNQPQHF,TGCGCCGGCACCCGGGGGGGGAACCAGCCCCAGCATTTT
TRBJ1-6,.,TRBV7-8,.,CASSLDNPRANSPLHF,TGTGCCAGCAGCTTAGATAACCCCAGGGCTAATTCACCCCTCCACTTT
TRBJ1-2,few,TRBV7-9,TRBD1,CASSLDRGGIHTF,TGTGCCAGCAGCCTTGACAGGGGAGGAATTCACACCTTC
TRBJ2-3,.,TRBV3-1/TRBV3-2,TRBD1,CASSRVRQGGNTQYF,TGTGCCAGCAGCCGCGTAAGACAGGGTGGAAATACGCAGTATTTT
TRBJ1-1,.,TRBV7-2,.,CASSLYKHTEAFF,TGTGCCAGCAGCTTATACAAGCACACTGAAGCTTTCTTT
TRBJ1-2,.,TRBV29-1,TRBD1,CSVGRQGITYGYTF,TGCAGCGTTGGGCGACAGGGGATAACCTATGGCTACACCTTC
TRBJ2-5,.,TRBV19,.,CASSMQAEYQETQYF,TGTGCCAGTAGTATGCAGGCGGAGTACCAAGAGACCCAGTACTTC
TRBJ2-7,.,TRBV6-1,.,CASSEARRLGGYEQYF,TGTGCCAGCAGTGAAGCGCGGCGCCTAGGAGGCTACGAGCAGTACTTC
TRBJ2-7,.,TRBV13,TRBD1,CASSSRTGGYEQYF,TGTGCCAGCAGCTCGAGGACAGGGGGATATGAGCAGTACTTC
TRBJ2-1,.,TRBV5-6,.,CASSSNPGTPKGNEQFF,TGTGCCAGCAGTTCAAATCCCGGGACGCCTAAGGGCAATGAGCAGTTCTTC
TRBJ1-6,.,TRBV9,.,CASSPGRQSNSPLHF,TGTGCCAGCAGCCCCGGACGGCAGAGTAATTCACCCCTCCACTTT
TRBJ1-6,once,TRBV6-5,.,CASSYDGQGRNSPLHF,TGTGCCAGCAGTTACGATGGGCAGGGTAGAAATTCACCCCTCCACTTT
TRBJ1-4,.,TRBV6-4,.,CASKGQASTNEKLFF,TGTGCCAGCAAAGGGCAGGCTTCAACTAATGAAAAACTGTTTTTT
TRBJ1-5,few,TRBV14,.,CASSQGDRGPQHF,TGTGCCAGCAGCCAAGGGGACCGGGGGCCCCAGCATTTT
TRBJ2-2,once,TRBV2,.,CASSEATGTGELFF,TGTGCCAGCAGTGAAGCTACGGGAACCGGGGAGCTGTTTTTT
TRBJ2-7,few,TRBV9,TRBD1,CASSVGFRGLGEQYF,TGTGCCAGCAGCGTAGGCTTCAGGGGGCTGGGGGAGCAGTACTTC
TRBJ2-7,once,TRBV4-1,TRBD1,CASSHISWARTGLRYEQYF,TGCGCCAGCAGCCACATAAGTTGGGCCCGGACAGGGTTGCGCTACGAGCAGTACTTC
TRBJ2-7,.,TRBV25-1,.,CASSESRLDTYEQYF,TGTGCCAGCAGTGAATCGCGTCTGGACACCTACGAGCAGTACTTC
TRBJ2-2,.,TRBV4-2,.,CASSQGIRGGTGELFF,TGTGCCAGCAGCCAAGGAATCAGGGGGGGGACCGGGGAGCTGTTTTTT
TRBJ2-7,.,TRBV2,.,CASRSGLPNYEQYF,TGTGCCAGCAGGTCGGGACTCCCAAATTACGAGCAGTACTTC
TRBJ1-2,.,TRBV14,.,CASSQSHLFQSSGYGYTF,TGTGCCAGCAGCCAGTCCCACCTTTTTCAGTCCTCGGGCTATGGCTACACCTTC
TRBJ1-2,.,TRBV7-9,.,CASSLDGRAGGYTF,TGTGCCAGCAGCTTAGACGGCAGGGCGGGTGGCTACACCTTC
TRBJ2-1,.,TRBV5-4,.,CASSLGDWNEQFF,TGTGCCAGCAGCTTGGGTGACTGGAATGAGCAGTTCTTC
TRBJ1-4,.,TRBV21-1,.,CASSKGISGGADEKLFF,TGTGCCAGCAGCAAAGGAATTTCGGGGGGCGCGGATGAAAAACTGTTTTTT
TRBJ1-1,.,TRBV5-4,.,CASSLVGTEAFF,TGTGCCAGCAGCTTGGTGGGCACTGAAGCTTTCTTT
TRBJ1-4,.,TRBV19,.,CASSPRSGTTNEKLFF,TGTGCCAGTAGTCCGAGATCCGGGACAACTAATGAAAAACTGTTTTTT
TRBJ2-3,.,TRBV7-9,.,CASSPVATRQDTQYF,TGTGCCAGCAGCCCAGTCGCGACTAGACAAGATACGCAGTATTTT
TRBJ1-1,.,TRBV7-8,.,CASSASGRLATEAFF,TGTGCCAGCAGCGCGTCGGGACGGCTAGCGACTGAAGCTTTCTTT
TRBJ1-1,.,TRBV19,.,CASSIGPFLAFF,TGTGCCAGTAGTATCGGGCCATTCCTGGCTTTCTTT
TRBJ1-5,once,TRBV28,TRBD1,CATSPGGQGGQPQHF,TGTGCCACCTCACCGGGGGGACAGGGTGGTCAGCCCCAGCATTTT
TRBJ2-3,.,TRBV3-1/TRBV3-2,.,CASSQGGTVASDTQYF,TGTGCCAGCAGCCAAGGGGGTACGGTCGCATCAGATACGCAGTATTTT
TRBJ1-1,.,TRBV6-5,TRBD1,CASSNRGLNTEAFF,TGTGCCAGCAGTAACAGGGGTCTGAACACTGAAGCTTTCTTT
TRBJ1-1,.,TRBV4-3,.,CASSQDLRGTARTEAFF,TGCGCCAGCAGCCAAGACCTCAGGGGAACGGCCAGGACTGAAGCTTTCTTT